These T cell receptor beta chains were read from a single sample in a study of T cells after yellow fever vaccination. TCRdb ran MiXCR on the 5' RACE reads and lists one entry per CDR3 protein. The sample yields some 390,000 distinct CDR3 sequences, 18% seen once. This specimen consisted of PBMCs, obtained before the yellow fever booster vaccination. The receptors were sampled from a man younger than 35 who received the YFV17D yellow fever vaccine. CDR3s include the opening cysteine and the closing phenylalanine or tryptophan. Fields, in order: V gene, D gene, clone size, J gene, CDR3 DNA, CDR3 protein. D genes are given only for firm matches. Not every row has a clone size; where given, it reads once, few, many or a size class.

>TRBV5-1|TRBD1|NA|TRBJ2-3
TGCGCCAGCAGCCTGGGACAGGGAGATGGCACAGATACGCAGTATTTT
CASSLGQGDGTDTQYF
>TRBV12-3/TRBV12-4|TRBD1|few|TRBJ1-1
TGTGCCAGCCGAAAACAGGGGGTAAACACTGAAGCTTTCTTT
CASRKQGVNTEAFF
>TRBV20-1|NA|few|TRBJ2-1
TGCAGTGCTTCGGACCGAAGCGCTTCCTATGAGCAGTTCTTC
CSASDRSASYEQFF
>TRBV6-1|NA|few|TRBJ1-2
TGTGCCAGCACTCGAGGGGGTCTCTATGGCTACACCTTC
CASTRGGLYGYTF
>TRBV12-3/TRBV12-4|NA|few|TRBJ2-5
TGTGCCAGCAGTTTAGGGGTCCTGTCCGAGACCCAGTACTTC
CASSLGVLSETQYF
>TRBV12-3/TRBV12-4|NA|NA|TRBJ2-7
TGTGCCAGCACCCCTGGGAACTACGAGCAGTACTTC
CASTPGNYEQYF
>TRBV3-1|NA|NA|TRBJ1-5
TGTGCCAGCAGCCCCGCACACAATCAGCCCCAGCATTTT
CASSPAHNQPQHF
>TRBV20-1|TRBD1|few|TRBJ1-1
TGCAGTGCTAGCCTGGGCAGGGGACAGGGCACTGAAGCTTTCTTT
CSASLGRGQGTEAFF
>TRBV5-1|NA|NA|TRBJ1-3
TGCGCCAGCAGCTTGGAACAGAAAGGAAACACCATATATTTT
CASSLEQKGNTIYF
>TRBV7-2|NA|NA|TRBJ1-1
TGTGCCAGCAGCTCCCCAGGAGGCTTGAACACTGAAGCTTTCTTT
CASSSPGGLNTEAFF
>TRBV7-2|NA|NA|TRBJ2-1
TGTGCCAGCAGCTTAAGGAAAGGGGCCAATGAGCAGTTCTTC
CASSLRKGANEQFF
>TRBV6-5|NA|few|TRBJ2-1
TGTGCCAGCAGTTCTTTCCGCAGGTCCTACAATGAGCAGTTCTTC
CASSSFRRSYNEQFF
>TRBV7-8|TRBD1|NA|TRBJ2-7
TGTGCCAGCAGCTTAGAGGGACAGCACTACGAGCAGTACTTC
CASSLEGQHYEQYF
>TRBV4-3|TRBD1|few|TRBJ1-2
TGCGCCAGCAGCCAACTTCTGACAGGGGGAAACTATGGCTACACCTTC
CASSQLLTGGNYGYTF
>TRBV29-1|NA|few|TRBJ1-2
TGCAGCGTTGATAATGGTGCTAACTATGGCTACACCTTC
CSVDNGANYGYTF